This TCR beta chain was sequenced in a study of long-term antiretroviral therapy in people with HIV (dated by TCRdb to between 2021 and 2024). The study in broad terms: Collection of the earliest samples took place about a decade ahead of the 2015 WHO recommendation for immediate ART, at a time when ART was typically delayed until CD4 counts fell. A retrospective serial study tested whether ART initiation and durable HIV suppression were associated with changes in peripheral blood TRB repertoire composition and diversity. A total of fewer than 250 cryopreserved PBMC samples came from 25 to 35 adults with confirmed HIV infection and were collected serially over a mean of roughly six years (range 1-12). Among the 30 or so participants with HIV, over nine were female. No cross-contamination during QIAcube processing turned up in test extractions that ran a monoclonal T-cell line alongside some 34 polyclonal samples.

The immunoSEQ hsTCRB v3.0 assay was used at survey level resolution to sequence the TRB variable region. The targeted TRB sequencing depth was roughly 40,000-50,000 T-cell genomes per sample. TRB libraries were pooled and sequenced on an Illumina MiSeq using a v3 150-cycle kit. The paper's processing steps were these. Repertoire analysis was performed in R inside a reproducible Nextflow workflow that covered QC, data transformation and analysis. LymphoSeq2, an R package for exploring AIRR-Seq data, was used to implement the custom analyses. Four samples yielding fewer than 5000 total TRB sequences were excluded, leaving 150 to 200 analyzed HIV repertoires. Among the approximately 190 HIV repertoires that were kept, around 60 were collected before ART initiation and around 130 were collected after ART initiation. Each repertoire was downsampled to 5000 TRB nucleotide sequences, and summary statistics were averaged across 100 downsampling iterations. Only TRB sequences with CDR3 regions of at least seven amino acids were retained for analysis. Diversity was assessed using a clonality score derived from Shannon entropy and using the Gini coefficient. Repertoire networks linked the top 5000 CDR3 amino acid sequences whenever two sequences differed by an edit distance of one. For TRB CDR3 amino acid sequences, GLIPH2 was used to predict antigen specificity groups and MHC restriction. To flag known CMV, EBV, HIV or tissue antigen associations, CDR3 amino acid sequences were matched against VDJdb and McPAS-TCR. Pre-ART, post-ART and control groups were compared with Wilcoxon signed-rank tests and Holm-Bonferroni correction. The table was pulled from immuneACCESS by TCRdb, which kept in-frame rearrangements only. Such tables lose some clones; where checked, under half of the loss comes from unresolved V genes, and the rest has no known cause. Clone size and V and J calls were adopted from that table, with D and trimming inferred from the DNA. The sample profile shows more than 20,000 clones; roughly 79% of them were found once. 4% to 6% of the sample is taken by the ten largest.

As encoded in the germline V gene, CDR1 is MGHDK while CDR2 is SYGVNS. The CDR3 has 16 amino acids, counting the end cysteine and phenylalanine. Only the CDR3 portion is preserved as DNA: 48 bases, with reading frame beginning at the first base. V and J are truncated by 3 bases and 3 bases respectively, leaving an intervening sequence of 18 bases. General conclusions and limits of the study: The samples were dated from about 2003 to 2017, and the ART regimens that were used may be less effective than current ART regimens. ART initiation was associated with a significant increase in TRB diversity, but diversity stayed significantly below transplant donor controls even after long-term ART. Compared with controls, HIV repertoires had narrower CDR3 length ranges, and the network structure pointed to an antigen-experienced repertoire that shifted only slightly toward naive after ART. Limited PBMC availability meant only the TCR beta chain was sequenced, without alpha chain pairing. Inferences about post-ART repertoire changes are limited because no data were available on ART adherence, viral resistance or therapy changes. Expanded TRB clones identified before ART initiation dominated the repertoire across all time points, though the dominance fluctuated and decreased in many PLHIV after ART. Because pre-ART samples had limited cell numbers, unsorted PBMC were profiled rather than sorted CD4+ and CD8+ T cells.

Concerning this clone itself: No antigen is known for it. Base-call qualities are not available, and no considerably larger clone is one nucleotide away.

Inclusion was restricted to participants for whom at least one PBMC sample before ART initiation and at least two post-ART samples were available. Treatment was received in the United States of America by all participants with HIV. Cryopreserved samples of about 0.95-11 million PBMC were thawed and washed before DNA extraction. At the time of the earliest PBMC sample, participants with HIV were aged between roughly 20 and 54 years. Each participant contributed PBMC samples from 1-4 timepoints before ART initiation and 2-8 timepoints after ART initiation, with a median of 7 samples. Serial HIV viral load, CD4+ T-cell count, ART history and demographic data were obtained for every participant. Genomic DNA was extracted from unsorted PBMC with a Qiagen kit on a QIAcube, with processing performed in batches of 12 samples.

The chain joins TRBV25-1 to TRBJ2-7; the D element might be TRBD1 or TRBD2, as each aligns at 5 bases. The input for sequencing was unsorted PBMCs, taken 0.5 years after starting antiretroviral therapy. The sequence was collected from a man between 18 and 29 years old with HIV. The DNA sequence follows: TGTGCCAGCAGTGACCCGTATGGGGACGTCGGCTACGAGCAGTACTTC. This translates into CASSDPYGDVGYEQYF.